Below, 17 T cell receptor beta chains from the same sample are listed, as sequenced in a study of Ad26.COV2.S vaccination and SARS-CoV-2 variants. Generated by immunoSEQ multiplex PCR, the TCRdb table keeps only in-frame clones and is missing some. The table has roughly 320,000 clones, around 85% seen once; the top ten hold roughly 2%. Treatment given: some 20 received Ad26.COV2.S at low or high dose, single or two shots; 5 received placebo; per-sample allocation not given. Samples were taken on day 63 after the first vaccine or placebo injection. The sample consisted of peripheral blood, taken in a trial of Ad26.COV2.S vaccine versus placebo. Source of these receptors: a person aged 18-60 years who received the Ad26.COV2.S COVID-19 vaccine or a placebo.

The genes are TRBV12-5 and TRBJ1-2, with 7 bases aligning to TRBD1. The CDR3 covers 14 residues. Germline assignment: CDR1 LGHNT and CDR2 FRNRAP. J lost 8 bases, V lost 6 bases, and 12 bases had no gene match. The CDR3 reads CASGPPTGMGGYTF. The CDR3 DNA reads as TGTGCTAGTGGGCCCCCGACAGGGATGGGAGGCTACACCTTC.

For the CDR3, the DNA is TGTGCCAGTAGTATTGGCAGGGGTGATTCACCCCTCCACTTT. Residues: CASSIGRGDSPLHF. The V call is TRBV19, the J call TRBJ1-6, with D possibly being TRBD1 (6 bases). The CDR3 covers 14 residues. Germline CDR1 LNHDA, CDR2 SQIVND (reference sequence). V dropped 3 bases and J dropped 8 bases, with 11 bases sitting between them.

V is TRBV2 and J is TRBJ1-3, with D possibly matching TRBD1 (5 bases). CDR1 and CDR2 (germline): SNHLY, FYNNEI. This CDR3 comprises 18 residues. With 6 bases removed from V and 1 base from J, the gap between germline ends came to 22 bases. In DNA, the CDR3 is TGTGCCAGCAGCCTACTCAGGGTCCGAGCCGAATCTGGAAACACCATATATTTT. It translates to CASSLLRVRAESGNTIYF.

CDR3 nucleotide sequence: TGTGCCAGCAGTGAAGGACAGGCAAGTTCACCCCTCCACTTT. Translation: CASSEGQASSPLHF. The chain recombines TRBV6-1 with TRBJ1-6, with TRBD1 as a possible D gene (6 bases). The CDR3 has 14 residues. The germline CDR1 and CDR2 sequences are MNHNS and SASEGT. Trimming took off 1 base at V and 9 bases at J, with 10 bases between the two ends.

This rearrangement joins TRBV28 to TRBJ2-2; 7 bases are a match to TRBD1. Germline lookup yields CDR1 MDHEN and CDR2 SYDVKM. J was trimmed by 3 bases and V by 6 bases; bases with no gene match: 4. CDR3 length: 14 residues. The CDR3 loop reads CASSSTGDTGELFF. In nucleotides, the CDR3 is TGTGCCAGCAGCTCTACAGGGGACACCGGGGAGCTGTTTTTT.

This chain uses TRBV27 with TRBJ1-5; no clear D gene. Germline V gene data show CDR1 as MNHEY and CDR2 as SMNVEV (reference sequence). CDR3 length: 12 residues. V was pared by 2 bases and J by 1 base, with 0 bases between. This CDR3 reads CASSLSNQPQHF. CDR3 nucleotides: TGTGCCAGCAGTTTAAGCAATCAGCCCCAGCATTTT.

J is TRBJ1-3 and V is TRBV28; D unclear. The ends were cut back, 3 bases at V and 3 bases at J, with 9 bases in the middle. Germline CDR1 reads MDHEN; CDR2 reads SYDVKM. CDR3 size: 14 residues. The CDR3 region is CASSLLGSGNTIYF. The CDR3 bases are TGTGCCAGCAGTTTGCTGGGGAGTGGAAACACCATATATTTT.

The chain combines TRBV5-1 with TRBJ1-1; TRBD1 matches at 7 bases. Per germline, CDR1 SGHRS and CDR2 YFSETQ. Trimming cost V 4 bases and J 1 base; bases outside gene matches: 10. This CDR3 has 16 amino acids. The CDR3 reads CASSIAGQLQNTEAFF. The CDR3 bases are TGCGCCAGCAGCATAGCGGGACAGCTCCAGAACACTGAAGCTTTCTTT.

V is TRBV25-1 and J is TRBJ2-1; the D gene is possibly TRBD1 (6 bases). This CDR3 contains 14 residues. V was clipped by 7 bases and J by 5 bases, with 15 bases between them. Germline assignment: CDR1 MGHDK and CDR2 SYGVNS. The CDR3 DNA reads TGTGCCAGCAAGAGAGGGGGTTTCGACAATGAGCAGTTCTTC. It yields the protein CASKRGGFDNEQFF. The complete variable domain, with remaining parts taken from reference TRBV25-1 and TRBJ2-1, reads EADIYQTPRYLVIGTGKKITLECSQTMGHDKMYWYQQDPGMELHLIHYSYGVNSTEKGDLSSESTVSRIRTEHFPLTLESARPSHTSQYLCASKRGGFDNEQFFGPGTRLTVL.

The V call is TRBV6-4, the J call TRBJ2-3; D tentatively reads TRBD1 or TRBD2 (6 bases each). Trimming shortened V by 6 bases and J by 4 bases, and 17 bases separated the two germline ends. CDR1 is MRHNA and CDR2 is SNTAGT in the germline V gene. The CDR3 has 15 amino acids. The CDR3 DNA sequence: TGTGCCAGCAGCCCCCAGCGGAGGGGGGCAGATACGCAGTATTTT. It yields the protein CASSPQRRGADTQYF.

This chain connects TRBV9 to TRBJ1-3; D not resolved. The CDR3 is 15 amino acids. Trimming stripped 0 bases from V and 8 bases from J, with 15 bases between. Per the germline V gene, CDR1 is SGDLS and CDR2 is YYNGEE. The CDR3 DNA follows: TGTGCCAGCAGCGTAGGTGGAGCCCAGGATTACACCATATATTTT. It yields the protein CASSVGGAQDYTIYF.

This rearrangement joins TRBV20-1 to TRBJ1-2; D is unclear. CDR1 and CDR2 from the germline V gene are DFQATT and SNEGSKA (reference sequence). The length of the CDR3 is 13 residues. With 3 bases removed from V and 1 base from J, the gap between germline ends came to 9 bases. The CDR3 region has the DNA TGCAGTGCTAGTCACCCCTATAACTATGGCTACACCTTC. This codes for CSASHPYNYGYTF.

This chain uses TRBV20-1 with TRBJ2-1; 12 bases map to TRBD2. Germline assignment: CDR1 DFQATT and CDR2 SNEGSKA (reference sequence). CDR3 size: 17 residues. Unmatched junction bases numbered 13, after V lost 3 bases and J lost 7 bases. CDR3 nucleotide sequence: TGCAGTGCTAGTTATTCTAGCGGGGGGGCCCTTGGTAATGAGCAGTTCTTC. As protein: CSASYSSGGALGNEQFF.

CDR3 DNA: TGTGCCACGTCTAGCGGGGGGGCGAAGTCAGATACGCAGTATTTT. This codes for CATSSGGAKSDTQYF. The V gene is TRBV10-3, the J gene TRBJ2-3, with TRBD2 identical over 12 bases. The CDR3 is 15 amino acids. The ends lost 10 bases at V and 4 bases at J; junction bases unmatched: 9. Germline lookup yields CDR1 ENHRY and CDR2 SYGVKD.

This clone was seen once. The J gene is TRBJ2-1, the V gene TRBV24-1, with 7 bases aligning to TRBD1. Germline trimming cut 4 bases from V and 9 bases from J; bases unmatched to any gene: 5. The CDR3 is 13 amino acids. Germline-derived CDR1 and CDR2 are KGHDR and SFDVKD. As DNA, the CDR3 is TGTGCCACCAGTGACCACAGGGGCGGTGAGCAGTTCTTC. It codes for CATSDHRGGEQFF.

This clone was seen only once. The V call is TRBV7-2, the J call TRBJ2-7, with 9 bases identical to TRBD1. J lost 1 base, V lost 1 base, and 14 bases had no gene match. Per the germline V gene, CDR1 is SGHTA and CDR2 is FQGNSA. The CDR3 length is 19 residues. The CDR3 loop reads CASSLGARDRDLPSYEQYF. CDR3 in DNA: TGTGCCAGCAGCTTAGGGGCCCGGGACAGGGACCTACCTTCCTACGAGCAGTACTTC. Complete variable domain (other parts from reference TRBV7-2 and TRBJ2-7): GAGVSQSPSNKVTEKGKDVELRCDPISGHTALYWYRQSLGQGLEFLIYFQGNSAPDKSGLPSDRFSAERTGGSVSTLTIQRTQQEDSAVYLCASSLGARDRDLPSYEQYFGPGTRLTVT.

J is TRBJ2-2 and V is TRBV5-4, with 7 bases identical to TRBD1. J lost 3 bases, V lost 2 bases, and 4 bases had no gene match. Germline loops: CDR1 SGHNT, CDR2 YYREEE (reference sequence). This CDR3 region has 15 residues. Here the CDR3 reads CASSFGDRYTGELFF. The CDR3 DNA is TGTGCCAGCAGCTTTGGGGACAGATACACCGGGGAGCTGTTTTTT.